This entry is about one T cell receptor beta chain. The sample originates from a study of blood T cell repertoires in COVID-19. The authors' processing: Quantification of nucleated cells was approximated via reference gene primer amplification. Produced via immunoSEQ multiplex PCR; TCRdb's table is partial and in-frame only. D and trimming were read from the DNA, whereas the V and J calls and clone size are those reported in that table. The data contain hundreds of thousands of clones, around 84% of them seen just once; the ten biggest clones take up about 20%. Sequencing was done on a sample of peripheral blood. The sequence derives from a man aged 30-40 years with active or convalescent COVID-19.

The CDR3 DNA sequence: TGCGCCAGCAGCCGCTCAACTCAGGGGGGCGATCAGCCCCAGCATTTT. The encoded protein is CASSRSTQGGDQPQHF. The rearrangement links TRBV4-1 to TRBJ1-5, with TRBD1 matching 7 bases. Germline CDR1 MGHRA, CDR2 YSYEKL. The CDR3 has 16 residues. The ends lost 4 bases at V and 5 bases at J; junction bases unmatched: 11.